These 9 T cell receptor beta chains were sequenced from one sample in a study of technical replicates of blood from several donors. TCRdb's copy holds only in-frame clones and misses some; the assay was immunoSEQ multiplex PCR. The sample holds about 80,000 clones; 85% to 95% are singletons and the top ten take approximately 0.4%. Sequenced material: T cells isolated from PBMCs. Receptors originate from a human donor in good health.

The rearrangement joins TRBV2 to TRBJ1-2; D is perhaps TRBD1 (6 bases). The ends were cut back, 7 bases at V and 7 bases at J, with 13 bases in the middle. The length of the CDR3 is 12 residues. Germline-derived CDR1 and CDR2 are SNHLY and FYNNEI. Written as DNA, the CDR3 is TGTGCCAGCATTGGGGGGGGGCGTGGCTACACCTTC. Protein product: CASIGGGRGYTF.

The chain recombines TRBV7-2 with TRBJ1-2; no definite D call. The CDR3 runs 15 residues. Germline V gene data show CDR1 as SGHTA and CDR2 as FQGNSA. Deletions cut 0 bases from V and 2 bases from J, with 10 bases between. The CDR3 DNA follows: TGTGCCAGCAGCTTAGCCCCGCGGCAAAACTATGGCTACACCTTC. Encoded protein: CASSLAPRQNYGYTF.

The genes are TRBV4-2 and TRBJ1-2; D gene unclear. This CDR3 contains 11 residues. CDR1 is LGHNA and CDR2 is YNFKEQ in the germline V gene. The ends were cut back, 9 bases at V and 1 base at J, with 6 bases in the middle. This CDR3 is CASFGNYGYTF. In DNA, the CDR3 is TGTGCCAGTTTCGGTAACTATGGCTACACCTTC.

V is TRBV14 and J is TRBJ2-7; 7 nucleotides match TRBD2. J gave up 6 bases and V 1 base, and 3 bases lay outside the gene matches. The germline gives CDR1 SGHDN, CDR2 FVKESK. The CDR3 has 13 residues. CDR3 DNA: TGTGCCAGCAGCCAAGGGCCGGGGGGCGAGCAGTACTTC. The encoded protein is CASSQGPGGEQYF.

The J gene is TRBJ2-3, the V gene TRBV4-2; 10 bases match TRBD2. The CDR3 sequence is 17 residues long. Germline V gene lookup returns CDR1 LGHNA and CDR2 YNFKEQ. V lost 0 bases, J lost 4 bases, and 7 bases stayed unmatched. The CDR3 coding sequence is TGTGCCAGCAGCCAAGAGTCTCTAGCGGGAGCCCCAGATACGCAGTATTTT. It codes for CASSQESLAGAPDTQYF.

The chain couples TRBV7-3 to TRBJ2-1; D may be TRBD1 (5 bases). The germline gives CDR1 SGHTA, CDR2 FQGTGA. V gave up 2 bases and J gave up 1 base, with 9 bases separating them. The CDR3 length is 15 residues. The DNA for the CDR3 is TGTGCCAGCAGCTTAGCAGGGTCGTCCTACAATGAGCAGTTCTTC. Translation: CASSLAGSSYNEQFF.

This sequence joins TRBV30 and TRBJ1-2, with 8 bases identical to TRBD1. The CDR3 sequence is 13 residues long. Germline V gene sequence: CDR1 GTSNPN, CDR2 SVGIG (reference sequence). V shed 4 bases, J shed 4 bases, and the junction held 5 bases outside the gene matches. The CDR3 loop reads CAWTDRAGYGYTF. CDR3 nucleotides: TGTGCCTGGACGGACAGGGCTGGCTATGGCTACACCTTC.

V gene TRBV7-2 combines with J gene TRBJ2-3; TRBD2 aligns across 8 bases. The CDR3 has 16 residues. V dropped 8 bases and J dropped 4; count of bases not matched to a gene: 14. Germline assignment: CDR1 SGHTA and CDR2 FQGNSA. The CDR3 is CASGTRLGGVADTQYF. The CDR3 nucleotides are TGTGCCAGCGGGACTAGGTTAGGAGGTGTCGCAGATACGCAGTATTTT.

This chain uses TRBV19 with TRBJ1-1; D remains ambiguous. Germline values: CDR1 LNHDA, CDR2 SQIVND (reference sequence). V was clipped by 6 bases and J by 1 base, with 9 bases between them. This CDR3 region has 13 residues. The DNA of the CDR3 is TGTGCCAGTAGCCGGTACTCGAACACTGAAGCTTTCTTT. Translated: CASSRYSNTEAFF.